This TCR beta chain is drawn from a study of radiotherapy plus CTLA-4 blockade in lung cancer. About the study: Among enrolled patients, under 20% responded and approximately 33% achieved disease control. Study outcomes and limitations: Blood saw expansion of tumor-derived TCR clones after radiotherapy plus ipilimumab. According to reports, early shifts in blood T cell clones, alongside interferon-beta, forecast response most accurately.

Sequencing used immunoSEQ multiplex PCR; TCRdb keeps in-frame clones, though not all of them. The sample yields around 91,000 clones, about 86% seen once. Comment on this clone: The antigen is not known.

The CDR3 is 13 residues long. The ends lost 3 bases at V and 8 bases at J; junction bases unmatched: 7. From germline, CDR1 is SGDLS and CDR2 YYNGEE. The receptor was derived from a human donor with non-small cell lung cancer that progressed on radiotherapy plus ipilimumab. Sequences were derived from peripheral blood, sampled from a patient treated with radiotherapy plus ipilimumab. The chain joins TRBV9 to TRBJ1-2; 7 nucleotides line up with TRBD1. CDR3 amino acids: CASSGDSVGGYTF. The CDR3 DNA reads TGTGCCAGCAGCGGGGACAGTGTGGGCGGCTACACCTTC. The entire variable domain, with the rest obtained from reference TRBV9 and TRBJ1-2, is as follows: DSGVTQTPKHLITATGQRVTLRCSPRSGDLSVYWYQQSLDQGLQFLIQYYNGEERAKGNILERFSAQQFPDLHSELNLSSLELGDSALYFCASSGDSVGGYTFGSGTRLTVV.